Shown below are 22 T cell receptor beta chains from a single sample sequenced in a study of identical twins. TCRdb redid the calling of the 5' RACE reads with MiXCR, one entry per CDR3 protein. The table has under 300,000 distinct CDR3 sequences, 10% to 15% seen once. The same sample was also used in a study of yellow fever vaccine responses in identical twins.

Specimen: memory (CD45RO+) T cells sorted from blood. These receptors were collected from a woman under 30 in good health.

The genes are TRBV29-1 and TRBJ2-2; weak D call: TRBD1 (5 bases). CDR3 length: 14 residues. The germline gives CDR1 SQVTM, CDR2 ANQGSEA. V dropped 3 bases and J dropped 1 base, with 9 bases sitting between them. The CDR3 sequence: CSVERTRNTGELFF. The CDR3, as DNA: TGCAGCGTTGAGCGGACAAGGAACACCGGGGAGCTGTTTTTT.

The chain links TRBV25-1 to TRBJ2-2; D is unresolved. Germline V lookup: CDR1 MGHDK, CDR2 SYGVNS. This CDR3 comprises 11 residues. Trimming removed 8 bases at V and 5 bases at J, with 6 bases between. CDR3 sequence (DNA): TGTGCCAGCGGAGAGACCGGGGAGCTGTTTTTT. It encodes CASGETGELFF.

The chain joins TRBV10-3 to TRBJ1-6; D gene ambiguous. CDR1 is ENHRY and CDR2 is SYGVKD in the germline V gene. The V gene lost 0 bases and the J gene lost 0 bases, with 6 bases spanning the gap. The CDR3 has 16 residues. DNA of the CDR3: TGTGCCATCAGTGAGTCCGGGGACTCCTATAATTCACCCCTCCACTTT. It is translated as CAISESGDSYNSPLHF.

V gene TRBV4-3 combines with J gene TRBJ2-7, with D tentatively TRBD1 (5 bases). V lost 1 base and J 7 bases, leaving 11 bases between the germline ends. The CDR3 totals 13 residues. CDR1 LGHNA and CDR2 YSLEER come from the germline V gene. CDR3 nucleotide sequence: TGCGCCAGCAGCCAAGCAGGGCGCCTAGAGCAGTACTTC. It specifies CASSQAGRLEQYF.

V and J are TRBV7-6 and TRBJ2-4; no reliable D call. The CDR3 has 14 residues. Germline values: CDR1 SGHVS, CDR2 FNYEAQ. V lost 5 bases to trimming and J lost 0 bases, with 8 bases between them. The CDR3 here is CASSDGEAKNIQYF. The CDR3, as DNA: TGTGCCAGCAGCGATGGGGAAGCCAAAAACATTCAGTACTTC. The whole variable domain, remainder taken from reference TRBV7-6 and TRBJ2-4, is GAGVSQSPRYKVTKRGQDVALRCDPISGHVSLYWYRQALGQGPEFLTYFNYEAQQDKSGLPNDRFSAERPEGSISTLTIQRTEQRDSAMYRCASSDGEAKNIQYFGAGTRLSVL.

This clonotype was recorded a few times. The chain carries TRBV7-9 and TRBJ2-5; D is ambiguous. V lost 1 base and J lost 5, with 5 bases in between. CDR1 and CDR2 from the germline V gene are SEHNR and FQNEAQ (reference sequence). This CDR3 region has 12 residues. CDR3 nucleotides: TGTGCCAGCAGCTTAGGGAGTGAGACCCAGTACTTC. It encodes CASSLGSETQYF.

In this sample, this clonotype turned up a few times. In DNA form, the CDR3 reads TGTGCCAGCAGTTTAAGTTCGGTCAGGAACACTGAAGCTTTCTTT. Translating gives CASSLSSVRNTEAFF. The V gene is TRBV12-3 or TRBV12-4, the J gene TRBJ1-1; D remains unclear. The V end was cut by 2 bases, the J end by 1 base, with 11 bases between. The CDR3 covers 15 residues.

This clonotype was counted a few times. This rearrangement joins TRBV7-8 to TRBJ2-7; no firm D call. V was cut by 5 bases and J by 3 bases, with 20 bases left in between. This CDR3 region has 16 residues. The germline gives CDR1 SGHVS, CDR2 FQNEAQ. CDR3 DNA sequence: TGTGCCAGCAGCACCCCAGATATGGGGTTAGGCTACGAGCAGTACTTC. Protein sequence: CASSTPDMGLGYEQYF. Full variable domain (outside the CDR3, taken from reference TRBV7-8 and TRBJ2-7): GAGVSQSPRYKVAKRGQDVALRCDPISGHVSLFWYQQALGQGPEFLTYFQNEAQLDKSGLPSDRFFAERPEGSVSTLKIQRTQQEDSAVYLCASSTPDMGLGYEQYFGPGTRLTVT.

This clonotype came up a few times. V and J are TRBV12-3 or TRBV12-4 and TRBJ2-1, with a tentative D call TRBD2 (6 bases). Trimming pared 7 bases from V and 8 bases from J, leaving 18 bases between. The length of the CDR3 is 14 residues. The CDR3 region has the DNA TGTGCCAGCATGAGGCGGGATATTCGAGATGAGCAGTTCTTC. This gives the protein CASMRRDIRDEQFF.

The J gene is TRBJ2-3, the V gene TRBV5-1; possible D gene TRBD2, 7 bases. The CDR3 runs 14 residues. Germline V lookup: CDR1 SGHRS, CDR2 YFSETQ. The V and J ends lost 1 base and 6 bases respectively, with 12 bases between them. This CDR3 reads CASSLTGRGDTQYF. CDR3 coding DNA: TGCGCCAGCAGCTTGACAGGGCGGGGGGATACGCAGTATTTT.

In DNA, the CDR3 is TGTGCCAGCTCACCTCGTTTAACCGGTGAGCAGTTCTTC. This translates into CASSPRLTGEQFF. This chain links TRBV18 with TRBJ2-1; D not certain. The CDR3 has 13 residues. V shed 3 bases and J shed 9 bases, with 12 bases lying between them. Germline V gene data show CDR1 as KGHSH and CDR2 as LQKENI.

This clonotype was detected only a few times. The chain has TRBV11-2 and TRBJ2-6; 8 nucleotides match TRBD2. Germline CDR1 reads SGHAT; CDR2 reads FQNNGV. This CDR3 is 21 amino acids long. With 7 bases clipped from V and 2 bases from J, the junction kept 22 bases outside the gene matches. The CDR3 is CASTLRGPSAGGNAGANVLTF. Written as DNA, the CDR3 is TGTGCCAGCACCCTCAGGGGCCCTTCTGCGGGGGGAAATGCTGGGGCCAACGTCCTGACTTTC.

The genes are TRBV5-1 and TRBJ1-1; D is undetermined. The V and J ends lost 0 bases and 2 bases respectively, with 11 bases between them. Germline CDR1 reads SGHRS; CDR2 reads YFSETQ. The CDR3 extends over 15 amino acids. CDR3: CASSLGVGSNTEAFF. CDR3 nucleotide sequence: TGCGCCAGCAGCTTGGGAGTTGGCAGCAACACTGAAGCTTTCTTT.

This clonotype was observed many times. The rearrangement links TRBV11-1 to TRBJ1-1; 7 bases map to TRBD1. The CDR3 is 16 amino acids. Germline V CDR1 and CDR2: SGHAT, FQDESV (reference sequence). Trimming removed 5 bases from V and 3 bases from J; junction bases left unmatched: 12. The CDR3: CASSLTAPRGDTEAFF. The CDR3 DNA is TGTGCCAGCAGCCTTACCGCCCCCAGGGGGGACACTGAAGCTTTCTTT.

This clonotype was recorded a few times. This rearrangement joins TRBV10-1 to TRBJ1-1, with D possibly matching TRBD1 (6 bases). From germline, CDR1 is WNHNN and CDR2 SYGVQD (reference sequence). CDR3 size: 13 residues. The V end lost 6 bases, the J end lost 1 base, and 9 bases lay between the germline ends. The CDR3 coding sequence is TGCGCCAGCAGCCGGGACACGAACACTGAAGCTTTCTTT. Amino acids: CASSRDTNTEAFF.

The chain couples TRBV15 to TRBJ2-7; no clear D. Germline V gives CDR1 LNHNV, CDR2 YYDKDF (reference sequence). The V end was cut by 0 bases, the J end by 2 bases, with 5 bases between. This CDR3 has 13 amino acids. This chain's CDR3 is CATSRDTPYEQYF. The CDR3 DNA reads as TGTGCCACCAGCAGAGACACACCCTACGAGCAGTACTTC.

This clonotype was seen at least ten times. This CDR3 is CASSQDRGYEQYF. CDR3 DNA sequence: TGTGCCAGCAGCCAAGATCGTGGCTACGAGCAGTACTTC. The V call is TRBV4-2, the J call TRBJ2-7; D is undetermined. Germline V CDR1 and CDR2: LGHNA, YNFKEQ. V lost 0 bases and J lost 3, with 6 bases in between. This CDR3 has 13 residues.

This clonotype was recorded a few times. The CDR3 DNA is TGTGCCAGCAGCACTAGCGGCCAGAGCTCCTACAATGAGCAGTTCTTC. Its translation is CASSTSGQSSYNEQFF. This chain links TRBV6-2 or TRBV6-3 with TRBJ2-1, with 8 bases matching TRBD2. J lost 0 bases, V lost 6 bases, and 7 bases had no gene match. CDR3 length: 16 residues. Germline CDR1 is MNHEY and CDR2 is SVGEGT.

This chain connects TRBV7-2 to TRBJ2-5; TRBD1 matches 8 bases. The CDR3 spans 14 residues. The V gene end was trimmed by 5 bases and the J gene end by 6 bases; junction bases not matched to a gene: 8. From germline, CDR1 is SGHTA and CDR2 FQGNSA. The CDR3 nucleotides are TGTGCCAGCAGCGCCGGACAGGGTCTGAAGACCCAGTACTTC. The encoded protein is CASSAGQGLKTQYF.

This clonotype was found a few times. J is TRBJ1-2 and V is TRBV2; the D is unclear. V lost 4 bases to trimming and J lost 1 base, with 7 bases between them. CDR3 length: 13 residues. CDR1 is SNHLY and CDR2 is FYNNEI in the germline V gene. CDR3: CASSVGVNYGYTF. The DNA of the CDR3 is TGTGCCAGCAGTGTCGGAGTTAACTATGGCTACACCTTC. The full variable domain, in which reference TRBV2 and TRBJ1-2 provide the parts outside the CDR3, is EPEVTQTPSHQVTQMGQEVILRCVPISNHLYFYWYRQILGQKVEFLVSFYNNEISEKSEIFDDQFSVERPDGSNFTLKIRSTKLEDSAMYFCASSVGVNYGYTFGSGTRLTVV.

This clonotype has just a few counts. The chain employs TRBV5-1 and TRBJ2-2; D gene uncertain. The germline V gene has CDR1 SGHRS and CDR2 YFSETQ. V was cut by 7 bases and J by 0 bases, with 7 bases left in between. This CDR3 is built from 13 residues. The CDR3 DNA sequence: TGCGCCAGCGGAGCCCCGAACACCGGGGAGCTGTTTTTT. Its protein is CASGAPNTGELFF. Filled out from reference TRBV5-1 and TRBJ2-2, the complete variable domain reads KAGVTQTPRYLIKTRGQQVTLSCSPISGHRSVSWYQQTPGQGLQFLFEYFSETQRNKGNFPGRFSGRQFSNSRSEMNVSTLELGDSALYLCASGAPNTGELFFGEGSRLTVL.

This clonotype was recorded at least ten times. The V gene is TRBV15, the J gene TRBJ1-1; 7 bases are a match to TRBD1. The CDR3 sequence is 16 residues long. J was trimmed by 5 bases and V by 3 bases; bases with no gene match: 12. In germline, CDR1 is LNHNV, CDR2 YYDKDF (reference sequence). CDR3 residues: CATSRGDQGGRTEAFF. CDR3 DNA sequence: TGTGCCACCAGCAGGGGGGACCAGGGGGGCAGAACTGAAGCTTTCTTT.